The rows below give T cell receptor beta chains drawn from one sample of a study of shared clonotypes between healthy human individuals. Assay: immunoSEQ multiplex PCR; the TCRdb copy retains only in-frame clones and omits some. The table has approximately 1,500,000 clones, approximately 98% seen once; the top ten hold roughly 0.42%. The sequenced sample consisted of naive CD4+ T cells sorted from blood. All receptors derive from a man aged 30 to 39 in good health. The conserved cysteine and the conserved F or W are not part of the CDR3 here. Fields, in order: CDR3 length, V gene, J gene, CDR3 protein.

cdr3_length: 13; v_call: TRBV28; j_call: TRBJ2-7; cdr3_aa: ASRGPGHDLHEQY
cdr3_length: 14; v_call: TRBV6-9; j_call: TRBJ2-7; cdr3_aa: ASSYPDSYVPYEQY
cdr3_length: 10; v_call: TRBV7-6; j_call: TRBJ1-2; cdr3_aa: ASRPNGGGYT
cdr3_length: 11; v_call: TRBV7-9; j_call: TRBJ1-2; cdr3_aa: ASSPRPFTGYT
cdr3_length: 15; v_call: TRBV7-9; j_call: TRBJ2-7; cdr3_aa: ASSLVTGGPHSYEQY
cdr3_length: 12; v_call: TRBV7-3; j_call: TRBJ2-3; cdr3_aa: ASSPTGMADTQY
cdr3_length: 12; v_call: TRBV7-2; j_call: TRBJ1-4; cdr3_aa: ASSLRQGDEKLF
cdr3_length: 14; v_call: TRBV7-9; j_call: TRBJ1-5; cdr3_aa: ASSKQGAMGNQPQH
cdr3_length: 15; v_call: TRBV5-6; j_call: TRBJ1-5; cdr3_aa: ASSSRTGIPSNQPQH
cdr3_length: 14; v_call: TRBV7-2; j_call: TRBJ2-7; cdr3_aa: ASSPNLAGASYEQY
cdr3_length: 14; v_call: TRBV6-1; j_call: TRBJ2-7; cdr3_aa: ASSEANPGQGYEQY
cdr3_length: 13; v_call: TRBV11-2; j_call: TRBJ1-3; cdr3_aa: ASSPRRGALNTIY
cdr3_length: 13; v_call: TRBV7-3; j_call: TRBJ1-2; cdr3_aa: ASSVDRLRGSGYT
cdr3_length: 14; v_call: TRBV7-2; j_call: TRBJ2-5; cdr3_aa: ASRSARVGGQETQY
cdr3_length: 16; v_call: TRBV14; j_call: TRBJ2-1; cdr3_aa: ASSPYRGTSGSGNEQF
cdr3_length: 13; v_call: TRBV18; j_call: TRBJ2-3; cdr3_aa: ASSPRAGLTDTQY
cdr3_length: 13; v_call: TRBV4-3; j_call: TRBJ1-4; cdr3_aa: ASSQEGQGGEKLF
cdr3_length: 8; v_call: TRBV27; j_call: TRBJ2-3; cdr3_aa: ARDTDTQY
cdr3_length: 12; v_call: TRBV29-1; j_call: TRBJ1-1; cdr3_aa: SVENKGFVTEAF
cdr3_length: 17; v_call: TRBV10-3; j_call: TRBJ2-7; cdr3_aa: AISDSRGLAGDKVGEQY
cdr3_length: 11; v_call: TRBV19; j_call: TRBJ2-5; cdr3_aa: ASSGGRSETQY
cdr3_length: 10; v_call: TRBV10-3; j_call: TRBJ2-7; cdr3_aa: AISDAAYEQY
cdr3_length: 12; v_call: TRBV9; j_call: TRBJ2-2; cdr3_aa: ASSIATSAGELF
cdr3_length: 10; v_call: TRBV10-2; j_call: TRBJ1-2; cdr3_aa: ASRDGSYGYT
cdr3_length: 12; v_call: TRBV10-3; j_call: TRBJ2-1; cdr3_aa: AIRPGLDYNEQF
cdr3_length: 13; v_call: TRBV5-6; j_call: TRBJ1-4; cdr3_aa: ASSLSQNPNEKLF
cdr3_length: 12; v_call: TRBV6-5; j_call: TRBJ2-7; cdr3_aa: ASSPMTVSYEQY
cdr3_length: 14; v_call: TRBV7-6; j_call: TRBJ2-1; cdr3_aa: ASSLAFFGSHHEQF
cdr3_length: 13; v_call: TRBV19; j_call: TRBJ1-1; cdr3_aa: ASNPRDRGPTEAF
cdr3_length: 11; v_call: TRBV28; j_call: TRBJ1-1; cdr3_aa: ASNLQGDTEAF
cdr3_length: 13; v_call: TRBV4-1; j_call: TRBJ2-5; cdr3_aa: ASSQDGLVLETQY
cdr3_length: 14; v_call: TRBV7-9; j_call: TRBJ2-7; cdr3_aa: ASSRTSGRGSYEQY
cdr3_length: 9; v_call: TRBV29-1; j_call: TRBJ1-5; cdr3_aa: SVGQPPVQH
cdr3_length: 11; v_call: TRBV9; j_call: TRBJ1-5; cdr3_aa: ASSATADQPQH
cdr3_length: 14; v_call: TRBV30; j_call: TRBJ1-2; cdr3_aa: AWSALQGPSNYGYT
cdr3_length: 11; v_call: TRBV30; j_call: TRBJ1-5; cdr3_aa: AWAAYSNQPQH
cdr3_length: 14; v_call: TRBV25-1; j_call: TRBJ2-5; cdr3_aa: ASSESDKDLGETQY
cdr3_length: 17; v_call: TRBV4-2; j_call: TRBJ2-7; cdr3_aa: ASPGGDAHSGTIPYEQY
cdr3_length: 13; v_call: TRBV9; j_call: TRBJ2-2; cdr3_aa: ASSFGTANTGELF
cdr3_length: 13; v_call: TRBV7-2; j_call: TRBJ2-1; cdr3_aa: ASSPGLAGANEQF
cdr3_length: 14; v_call: TRBV27; j_call: TRBJ1-2; cdr3_aa: ASSLSISRVHYGYT
cdr3_length: 11; v_call: TRBV2; j_call: TRBJ2-7; cdr3_aa: ASSDSGTYEQY
cdr3_length: 12; v_call: TRBV5-4; j_call: TRBJ1-2; cdr3_aa: ASSLVGPQYGYT
cdr3_length: 13; v_call: TRBV5-1; j_call: TRBJ2-5; cdr3_aa: ASSGDPTLGETQY
cdr3_length: 12; v_call: TRBV28; j_call: TRBJ2-7; cdr3_aa: ASSFPGTPPGRY
cdr3_length: 11; v_call: TRBV7-7; j_call: TRBJ2-5; cdr3_aa: ASSLGGQETQY
cdr3_length: 15; v_call: TRBV11-2; j_call: TRBJ2-3; cdr3_aa: ASSLEDRGRFADTQY
cdr3_length: 12; v_call: TRBV29-1; j_call: TRBJ1-2; cdr3_aa: SVGFDRVSYGYT
cdr3_length: 13; v_call: TRBV19; j_call: TRBJ1-2; cdr3_aa: ASSIGGTGNYGYT
cdr3_length: 12; v_call: TRBV15; j_call: TRBJ2-7; cdr3_aa: ATSREVYRHEQY
cdr3_length: 9; v_call: TRBV11-2; j_call: TRBJ2-7; cdr3_aa: ASSTRDEQY
cdr3_length: 14; v_call: TRBV5-1; j_call: TRBJ2-2; cdr3_aa: ASSLRASRETGELF
cdr3_length: 18; v_call: TRBV27; j_call: TRBJ2-1; cdr3_aa: ASSKTGTGTSGRASNEQF
cdr3_length: 12; v_call: TRBV5-4; j_call: TRBJ2-7; cdr3_aa: ASRRGQDTYEQY
cdr3_length: 13; v_call: TRBV7-9; j_call: TRBJ2-1; cdr3_aa: ASSPRDRAYNEQF
cdr3_length: 11; v_call: TRBV7-2; j_call: TRBJ2-2; cdr3_aa: ASSLRFTGELF
cdr3_length: 13; v_call: TRBV6-4; j_call: TRBJ2-6; cdr3_aa: ASRPSGAGANVLT
cdr3_length: 12; v_call: TRBV10-3; j_call: TRBJ2-1; cdr3_aa: AIRFRDRFHEQF